This record concerns one T cell receptor (beta chain) sequence. The limits of the CDR3 on the DNA are not certain, so only TCRdb's listed CDR3 is given. From its first to its last residue, the CDR3 has 17 amino acids. Germline V gene lookup returns CDR1 SNHLY and CDR2 FYNNEI. The entry originates in a study of blood T cell repertoires in COVID-19. This table comes from immunoSEQ multiplex PCR, and its TCRdb copy is limited to in-frame clones, with some not included. The sample shows over 75,000 clones, roughly 90% of them seen only once. The chain recombines TRBV2 with TRBJ2-1; the table's D call, TRBD2, was not checked against the DNA. The specimen was peripheral blood. The receptor comes from a human donor with active COVID-19. The donor label of this sample is uncertain. The CDR3 protein is CASSSSLLAGGGNEQFF.